The 17 T cell receptor beta chains below all came from one sample that was sequenced in a study of blood T cell repertoires in COVID-19. This table comes from immunoSEQ multiplex PCR, and its TCRdb copy is limited to in-frame clones, with some not included. The table records around 200,000 clones, 78% of them present only once. Material: peripheral blood. These receptors originate from an elderly woman with active or convalescent COVID-19.

This sequence joins TRBV5-1 and TRBJ1-1; D remains ambiguous. Germline V gives CDR1 SGHRS, CDR2 YFSETQ. This CDR3 contains 14 residues. With 4 bases removed from V and 4 bases from J, the gap between germline ends came to 14 bases. CDR3 residues: CASSPLSEATEAFF. The CDR3 region has the DNA TGCGCCAGCAGCCCGCTATCTGAGGCCACTGAAGCTTTCTTT.

V is TRBV6-5 and J is TRBJ1-4; D possibly corresponds to TRBD1 (5 bases). Trimming shortened V by 5 bases and J by 2 bases, and 9 bases separated the two germline ends. The germline V gene encodes CDR1 MNHEY and CDR2 SVGAGI. The CDR3 loop spans 14 amino acids. The CDR3, as DNA: TGTGCCAGCAGTCAGGGTTATACTAATGAAAAACTGTTTTTT. It encodes CASSQGYTNEKLFF.

The CDR3 is CASSSSGGAEETQYF. Here the CDR3 DNA reads TGTGCCAGCAGCTCGAGCGGGGGGGCGGAAGAGACCCAGTACTTC. The rearrangement uses TRBV5-4 and TRBJ2-5; the match to TRBD2 covers 10 bases. CDR3 size: 15 residues. Trimming took 3 bases from V and 3 from J; bases not matched to a gene: 5. CDR1 SGHNT and CDR2 YYREEE come from the germline V gene (reference sequence).

The V and J genes are TRBV27 and TRBJ2-1; no definite D call. Germline assignment: CDR1 MNHEY and CDR2 SMNVEV (reference sequence). CDR3 size: 18 residues. The ends were cut back, 5 bases at V and 0 bases at J, with 20 bases in the middle. The CDR3 protein is CASSTRLYNPSSYNEQFF. As DNA, the CDR3 is TGTGCCAGCAGTACGCGCCTTTATAATCCGAGCTCCTACAATGAGCAGTTCTTC.

This clone was counted between two and nine times. The chain couples TRBV4-1 to TRBJ1-4; D remains ambiguous. V was trimmed by 4 bases and J by 7 bases, leaving 19 bases between them. Germline V lookup: CDR1 MGHRA, CDR2 YSYEKL. This CDR3 has 16 residues. CDR3 bases: TGCGCCAGCAGCCGCTACAAGAATCAACTAGGTGAAAAACTGTTTTTT. It translates to CASSRYKNQLGEKLFF.

The rearrangement links TRBV19 to TRBJ2-3, with 11 nucleotides matching TRBD2. CDR3 length: 17 residues. With 6 bases clipped from V and 6 bases from J, the junction kept 14 bases outside the gene matches. The germline V gene encodes CDR1 LNHDA and CDR2 SQIVND (reference sequence). The CDR3 DNA reads TGTGCCAGTAGCGGGCCGGGTAGCGGGGGGGCGGCGGATACGCAGTATTTT. Its protein is CASSGPGSGGAADTQYF.

The V and J genes are TRBV4-3 and TRBJ2-2; D unclear. The CDR3 covers 15 residues. The germline V gene has CDR1 LGHNA and CDR2 YSLEER. Trimming removed 4 bases from V and 4 bases from J, with 13 bases in between. The CDR3 loop reads CASSRDGGRTGELFF. CDR3 DNA: TGCGCCAGCAGCCGAGATGGTGGGCGCACCGGGGAGCTGTTTTTT.

This clone was recorded a few times. The chain carries TRBV29-1 and TRBJ2-5; no firm D call. The germline V and J ends were trimmed by 3 bases and 3 bases, with 8 bases remaining between them. Germline lookup yields CDR1 SQVTM and CDR2 ANQGSEA. The CDR3 contains 12 residues. The chain's CDR3 is CSVEPGEETQYF. For the CDR3, the DNA is TGCAGCGTTGAGCCGGGTGAAGAGACCCAGTACTTC.

The V gene is TRBV5-5, the J gene TRBJ1-4; D ambiguous. Germline lookup yields CDR1 SGHKS and CDR2 YYEKEE (reference sequence). V lost 5 bases and J 5 bases, leaving 13 bases between the germline ends. CDR3 length: 14 residues. As DNA, the CDR3 is TGTGCCAGCAGGCCGGGTGGGTTGAATGAAAAACTGTTTTTT. Translated, it gives CASRPGGLNEKLFF.

The V call is TRBV2, the J call TRBJ1-4; 8 bases agree with TRBD1. The V gene end was trimmed by 8 bases and the J gene end by 7 bases; junction bases not matched to a gene: 6. The CDR3 loop spans 13 amino acids. From germline, CDR1 is SNHLY and CDR2 FYNNEI. Here the CDR3 DNA reads TGTGCCAGCGGAAAGGACAGGGCTGAAAAACTGTTTTTT. This sequence encodes CASGKDRAEKLFF.

Comment on this clone: This sample includes further DNA sequences coding for the same CDR3. The rearrangement links TRBV2 to TRBJ1-3, with 8 bases identical to TRBD1. V shed 5 bases and J 0 bases; nucleotides not matched to a gene: 3. There are 15 residues in the CDR3. Germline-derived CDR1 and CDR2 are SNHLY and FYNNEI. The CDR3 loop reads CASSRDRNSGNTIYF. The CDR3 region has the DNA TGTGCCAGCAGTAGGGACAGGAACTCTGGAAACACCATATATTTT.

This rearrangement joins TRBV3-1 (or the pseudogene TRBV3-2) to TRBJ2-4, with D uncertain. V was pared by 6 bases and J by 5 bases, with 11 bases between. CDR1 is LGHDT and CDR2 is YNNKEL in the germline V gene (reference sequence). This CDR3 is 13 amino acids long. DNA for the CDR3: TGTGCCAGCAGTAGTTATCCGGAAAACATTCAGTACTTC. This sequence encodes CASSSYPENIQYF.

This chain uses TRBV7-2 with TRBJ2-3; no clear D gene. The CDR3 runs 14 residues. Trimming shortened V by 0 bases and J by 1 base, and 5 bases separated the two germline ends. Germline loops: CDR1 SGHTA, CDR2 FQGNSA. Here the CDR3 reads CASSLAGGTDTQYF. The DNA for the CDR3 is TGTGCCAGCAGCTTAGCGGGCGGCACAGATACGCAGTATTTT.

CDR3 coding DNA: TGTGCCAGCAGCCAAACTAGCGGGGGGCTTAGAAGCGGGGAGCTGTTTTTT. This translates into CASSQTSGGLRSGELFF. This chain connects TRBV3-1 (or the pseudogene TRBV3-2) to TRBJ2-2; 12 bases are a match to TRBD2. The trim removed 2 bases at V and 7 bases at J, leaving 8 bases unmatched. This CDR3 is built from 17 residues. Per the germline V gene, CDR1 is LGHDT and CDR2 is YNNKEL (reference sequence).

The V call is TRBV5-1, the J call TRBJ2-3; tentative D call: TRBD2 (5 bases). The V gene lost 3 bases and the J gene lost 5 bases, with 19 bases spanning the gap. The CDR3 totals 16 residues. Germline CDR1 reads SGHRS; CDR2 reads YFSETQ. CDR3 in amino acids: CASSSRAGGRGDTQYF. The CDR3 DNA sequence: TGCGCCAGCAGCTCACGGGCTGGCGGACGGGGAGATACGCAGTATTTT.

The sample holds a few counts of this clone. The CDR3 coding sequence is TGCGCCAGCCTACAAACAGGGGGCGACACCGGGGAGCTGTTTTTT. Residues: CASLQTGGDTGELFF. The chain uses TRBV5-1 and TRBJ2-2, with TRBD1 identical over 9 bases. This CDR3 is 15 amino acids long. In germline, CDR1 is SGHRS, CDR2 YFSETQ. The V segment lost 7 bases and the J segment 3 bases; nucleotides outside the gene matches: 7.

This clone was observed a few times. The J gene is TRBJ2-2, the V gene TRBV18; TRBD1 agrees at 7 bases. The CDR3 covers 14 residues. V dropped 3 bases and J dropped 5; count of bases not matched to a gene: 3. The germline CDR1 and CDR2 sequences are KGHSH and LQKENI. CDR3 coding DNA: TGTGCCAGCTCACCCCGACAGGGTACCGGGGAGCTGTTTTTT. This translates into CASSPRQGTGELFF.